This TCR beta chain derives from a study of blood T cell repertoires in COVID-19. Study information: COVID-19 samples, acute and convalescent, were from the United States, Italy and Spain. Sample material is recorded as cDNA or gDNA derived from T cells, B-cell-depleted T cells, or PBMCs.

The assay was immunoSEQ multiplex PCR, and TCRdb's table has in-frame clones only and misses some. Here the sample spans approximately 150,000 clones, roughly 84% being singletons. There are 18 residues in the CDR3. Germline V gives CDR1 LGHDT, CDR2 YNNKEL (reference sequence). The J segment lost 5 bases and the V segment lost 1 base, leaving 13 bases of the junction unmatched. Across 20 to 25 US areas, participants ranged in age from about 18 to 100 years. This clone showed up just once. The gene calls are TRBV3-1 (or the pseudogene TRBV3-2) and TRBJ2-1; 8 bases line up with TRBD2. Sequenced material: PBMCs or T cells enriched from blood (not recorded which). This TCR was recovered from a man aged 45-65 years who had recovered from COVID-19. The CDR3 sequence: CASSQAALGTSGHNEQFF. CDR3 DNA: TGTGCCAGCAGCCAAGCAGCTCTAGGTACTAGCGGCCACAATGAGCAGTTCTTC.